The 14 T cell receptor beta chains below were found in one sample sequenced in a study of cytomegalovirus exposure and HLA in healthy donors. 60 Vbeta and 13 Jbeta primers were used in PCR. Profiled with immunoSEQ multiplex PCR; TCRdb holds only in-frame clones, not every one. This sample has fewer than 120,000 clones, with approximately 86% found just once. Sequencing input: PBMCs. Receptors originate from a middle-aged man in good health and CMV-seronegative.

Here the CDR3 DNA reads TGTGCCAGTACCATGGGGGCAGGTGAAGCTTTCTTT. Translated: CASTMGAGEAFF. V and J are TRBV19 and TRBJ1-1; maybe TRBD1 (6 bases). Deletions cut 7 bases from V and 7 bases from J, with 13 bases between. The CDR3 has 12 amino acids. Germline loops: CDR1 LNHDA, CDR2 SQIVND (reference sequence).

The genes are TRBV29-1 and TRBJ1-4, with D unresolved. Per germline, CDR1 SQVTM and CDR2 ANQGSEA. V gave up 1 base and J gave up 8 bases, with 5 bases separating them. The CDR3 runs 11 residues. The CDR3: CSVEGREKLFF. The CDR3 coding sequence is TGCAGCGTTGAAGGTCGGGAAAAACTGTTTTTT.

For the CDR3, the DNA is TGTGCCAGCAGTAAGGCAGGGGTTATGAACACTGAAGCTTTCTTT. It codes for CASSKAGVMNTEAFF. J is TRBJ1-1 and V is TRBV6-4, with D possibly being TRBD1 (6 bases). The CDR3 loop spans 15 amino acids. CDR1 is MRHNA and CDR2 is SNTAGT in the germline V gene. V was cut by 5 bases and J by 0 bases, with 13 bases left in between.

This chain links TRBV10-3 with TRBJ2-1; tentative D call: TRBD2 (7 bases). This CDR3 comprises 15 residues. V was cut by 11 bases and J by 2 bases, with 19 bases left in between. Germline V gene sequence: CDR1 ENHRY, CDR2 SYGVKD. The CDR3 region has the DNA TGTGCCTCCAGGGAGGAGGGGGGGCCCTACAATGAGCAGTTCTTC. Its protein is CASREEGGPYNEQFF.

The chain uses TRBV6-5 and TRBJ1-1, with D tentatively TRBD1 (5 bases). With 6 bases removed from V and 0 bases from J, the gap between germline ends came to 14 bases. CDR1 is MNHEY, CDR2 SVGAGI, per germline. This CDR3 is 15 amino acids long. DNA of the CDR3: TGTGCCAGCAGAACCGACAGCCTCATGAACACTGAAGCTTTCTTT. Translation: CASRTDSLMNTEAFF.

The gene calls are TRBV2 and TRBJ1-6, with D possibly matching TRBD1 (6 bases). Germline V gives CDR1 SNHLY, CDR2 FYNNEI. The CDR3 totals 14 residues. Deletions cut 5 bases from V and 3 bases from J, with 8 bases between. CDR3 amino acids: CASSLGGYNSPLHF. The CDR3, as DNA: TGTGCCAGCAGTTTAGGGGGCTATAATTCACCCCTCCACTTT.

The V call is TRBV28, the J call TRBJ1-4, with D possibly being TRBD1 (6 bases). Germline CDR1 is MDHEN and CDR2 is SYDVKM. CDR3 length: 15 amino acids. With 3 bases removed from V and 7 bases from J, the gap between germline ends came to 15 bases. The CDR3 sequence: CASSLAGAWREKLFF. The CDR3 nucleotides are TGTGCCAGCAGTTTGGCAGGGGCCTGGCGTGAAAAACTGTTTTTT.

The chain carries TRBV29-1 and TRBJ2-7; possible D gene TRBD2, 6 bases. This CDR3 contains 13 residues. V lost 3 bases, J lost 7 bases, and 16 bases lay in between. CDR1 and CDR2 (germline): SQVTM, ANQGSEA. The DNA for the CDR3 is TGCAGCGTTGAGGAGGGGCTTATGAGGGAGCAGTACTTC. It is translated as CSVEEGLMREQYF.

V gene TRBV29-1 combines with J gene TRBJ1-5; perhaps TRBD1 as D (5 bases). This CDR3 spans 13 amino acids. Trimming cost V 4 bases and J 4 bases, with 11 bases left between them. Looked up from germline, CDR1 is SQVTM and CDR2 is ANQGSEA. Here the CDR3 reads CSVVGGLNQPQHF. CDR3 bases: TGCAGCGTTGTTGGGGGACTTAATCAGCCCCAGCATTTT. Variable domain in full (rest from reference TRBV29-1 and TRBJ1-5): SAVISQKPSRDICQRGTSLTIQCQVDSQVTMMFWYRQQPGQSLTLIATANQGSEATYESGFVIDKFPISRPNLTFSTLTVSNMSPEDSSIYLCSVVGGLNQPQHFGDGTRLSIL.

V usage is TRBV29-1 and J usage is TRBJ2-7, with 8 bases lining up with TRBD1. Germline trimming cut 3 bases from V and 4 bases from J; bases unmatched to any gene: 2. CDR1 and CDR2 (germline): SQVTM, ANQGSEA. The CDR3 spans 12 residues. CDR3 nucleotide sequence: TGCAGCGTTGAGCAGGGGGCATACGAGCAGTACTTC. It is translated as CSVEQGAYEQYF.

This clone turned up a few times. This CDR3 is CSVETGTGVGEKLFF. Here the CDR3 DNA reads TGCAGCGTAGAGACCGGGACAGGGGTCGGTGAAAAACTGTTTTTT. V is TRBV29-1 and J is TRBJ1-4; 10 bases line up with TRBD1. Trimming cost V 6 bases and J 7 bases; bases outside gene matches: 11. This CDR3 contains 15 residues. CDR1 and CDR2 (germline): SQVTM, ANQGSEA.

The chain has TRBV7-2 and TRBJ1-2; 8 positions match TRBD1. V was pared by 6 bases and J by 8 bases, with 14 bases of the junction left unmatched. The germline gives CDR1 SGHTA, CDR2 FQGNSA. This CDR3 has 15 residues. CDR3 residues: CASSRIPDRAVGYTF. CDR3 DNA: TGTGCCAGCAGTCGTATCCCGGACAGGGCGGTGGGCTACACCTTC.

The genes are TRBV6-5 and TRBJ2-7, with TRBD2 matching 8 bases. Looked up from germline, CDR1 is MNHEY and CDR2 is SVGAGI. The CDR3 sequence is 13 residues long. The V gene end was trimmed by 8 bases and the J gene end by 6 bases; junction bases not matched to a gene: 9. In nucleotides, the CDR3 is TGTGCCAGCTCGACGGGGGGGATAAGCGAGCAGTACTTC. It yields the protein CASSTGGISEQYF.

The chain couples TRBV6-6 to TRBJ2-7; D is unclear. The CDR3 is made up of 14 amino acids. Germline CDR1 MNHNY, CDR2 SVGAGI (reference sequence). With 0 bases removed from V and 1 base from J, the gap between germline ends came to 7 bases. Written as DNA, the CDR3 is TGTGCCAGCAGTTACTCGAGGCAGTCCTACGAGCAGTACTTC. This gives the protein CASSYSRQSYEQYF.